What follows are 14 T cell receptor beta chains derived from one specimen sequenced in a study of T cells in Graves' hyperthyroidism and ophthalmopathy. TCR beta CDR3 sequences were amplified from RNA transcripts. In the first-round RT-PCR of the TCR CDR3, the HTBI primer set was used. TCRdb re-called the multiplex PCR reads with MiXCR, one entry per CDR3 protein. This sample yields around 600,000 distinct CDR3 sequences, of which 14% are seen a single time; about 6.6% belongs to the top ten. The sample was blood. These receptors originate from a woman under 30 with Graves' ophthalmopathy.

This clonotype was recorded many times. The J gene is TRBJ1-1, the V gene TRBV4-3; 7 positions agree with TRBD1. The CDR3 has 17 residues. The ends lost 0 bases at V and 3 bases at J; junction bases unmatched: 10. Germline-derived CDR1 and CDR2 are LGHNA and YSLEER. CDR3 in DNA: TGCGCCAGCAGCCAAGATTCAGGGGGGAATTGGCACACTGAAGCTTTCTTT. This encodes CASSQDSGGNWHTEAFF.

In this sample, this clonotype turned up many times. This chain connects TRBV20-1 to TRBJ2-7; the match to TRBD1 covers 7 bases. The CDR3 loop spans 16 amino acids. Looked up from germline, CDR1 is DFQATT and CDR2 is SNEGSKA (reference sequence). Trimming took 0 bases from V and 2 from J; bases not matched to a gene: 10. The CDR3 loop reads CSARDPPGQPTYEQYF. CDR3 coding DNA: TGCAGTGCTAGAGATCCCCCGGGACAGCCAACCTACGAGCAGTACTTC.

At least ten counts were recorded for this clonotype. The V call is TRBV7-2, the J call TRBJ1-1, with 7 bases matching TRBD1. The CDR3 contains 13 residues. The junction had 5 bases not matched to a gene; V was cut back by 4 bases and J by 6 bases. The germline V gene has CDR1 SGHTA and CDR2 FQGNSA. CDR3 loop: CASSSPGGAEAFF. The CDR3 DNA is TGTGCCAGCAGCTCCCCAGGGGGTGCTGAAGCTTTCTTT.

This clonotype was detected many times. V is TRBV20-1 and J is TRBJ2-1; D unclear. Trimming removed 6 bases from V and 3 bases from J, with 9 bases in between. There are 12 residues in the CDR3. Germline lookup yields CDR1 DFQATT and CDR2 SNEGSKA (reference sequence). Here the CDR3 DNA reads TGCAGTGCCCCCCGTAGCTACAATGAGCAGTTCTTC. This translates into CSAPRSYNEQFF.

This clonotype was detected a few times. The V gene is TRBV12-3 or TRBV12-4, the J gene TRBJ1-3; D remains ambiguous. V shed 7 bases and J shed 4 bases, with 17 bases lying between them. The CDR3 runs 15 residues. This CDR3 reads CASTLPSVPGNTIYF. The CDR3 DNA follows: TGTGCCAGCACCCTACCCAGTGTCCCCGGAAACACCATATATTTT.

The chain couples TRBV5-6 to TRBJ2-7; 14 bases align to TRBD2. The CDR3 is 17 amino acids. With 4 bases clipped from V and 3 bases from J, the junction kept 9 bases outside the gene matches. Germline loops: CDR1 SGHDT, CDR2 YYEEEE. The CDR3: CASSRLGTSGSVYEQYF. DNA of the CDR3: TGTGCCAGCAGCCGATTAGGGACTAGCGGGAGTGTCTACGAGCAGTACTTC. Filled out from reference TRBV5-6 and TRBJ2-7, the complete variable domain reads DAGVTQSPTHLIKTRGQQVTLRCSPKSGHDTVSWYQQALGQGPQFIFQYYEEEERQRGNFPDRFSGHQFPNYSSELNVNALLLGDSALYLCASSRLGTSGSVYEQYFGPGTRLTVT.

This clonotype was seen at least ten times. The DNA for the CDR3 is TGTGCCAGCAGTCCAGGTCTCTACGAGCAGTACTTC. Residues: CASSPGLYEQYF. This chain joins TRBV7-6 and TRBJ2-7; D not resolved. The CDR3 consists of 12 residues. Trimming removed 6 bases at V and 3 bases at J, with 9 bases between. Germline assignment: CDR1 SGHVS and CDR2 FNYEAQ.

The chain carries TRBV19 and TRBJ1-2, with D possibly matching TRBD1 (6 bases). Germline V CDR1 and CDR2: LNHDA, SQIVND (reference sequence). The CDR3 covers 12 residues. Trimming left V 7 bases short and J 6 bases short, with 12 bases between. Here the CDR3 DNA reads TGTGCCAGTAAGGGCAGGGGTGATGGCTACACCTTC. Protein: CASKGRGDGYTF.

This clonotype turned up a few times. The CDR3 nucleotides read TGTGCCAGCAGCTCCAACCCCGAAGAGACCCAGTACTTC. It yields the protein CASSSNPEETQYF. V and J are TRBV7-3 and TRBJ2-5; no reliable D call. The germline V and J ends were trimmed by 4 bases and 3 bases, with 9 bases remaining between them. There are 13 residues in the CDR3. From germline, CDR1 is SGHTA and CDR2 FQGTGA.

In its sample, this clonotype was seen a few times. CDR3 sequence: CAISESGRQNIQYF. In DNA form, the CDR3 reads TGTGCCATCAGTGAATCGGGACGCCAAAACATTCAGTACTTC. The J gene is TRBJ2-4, the V gene TRBV10-3; D is possibly TRBD1 or TRBD2 (5 bases each). V lost 3 bases to trimming and J lost 5 bases, with 11 bases between them. The germline V gene encodes CDR1 ENHRY and CDR2 SYGVKD. The CDR3 is made up of 14 amino acids.

V and J are TRBV10-3 and TRBJ2-7; D assignment may be TRBD1 or TRBD2 (5 bases each). Germline values: CDR1 ENHRY, CDR2 SYGVKD. V lost 3 bases to trimming and J lost 6 bases, with 18 bases between them. This CDR3 contains 15 residues. The CDR3 region has the DNA TGTGCCATCAGTGACTCCGGGACGCACGAGGGCGAGCAGTACTTC. Protein product: CAISDSGTHEGEQYF.

This CDR3 reads CASSVTGLAGAWDTQYF. The CDR3 nucleotides are TGTGCCAGCAGCGTAACGGGGCTAGCGGGAGCATGGGATACGCAGTATTTT. This chain uses TRBV9 with TRBJ2-3; 10 positions agree with TRBD2. This CDR3 contains 17 residues. Trimming removed 1 base from V and 6 bases from J; junction bases left unmatched: 11. The germline V gene encodes CDR1 SGDLS and CDR2 YYNGEE.

The chain is built from TRBV9 and TRBJ2-1, with 7 bases identical to TRBD2. Germline CDR1 and CDR2: SGDLS and YYNGEE. V was clipped by 0 bases and J by 6 bases; unmatched bases: 6. The CDR3 runs 15 residues. This CDR3 reads CASSVGTSVANEQFF. The CDR3 region has the DNA TGTGCCAGCAGCGTAGGGACTAGTGTTGCCAATGAGCAGTTCTTC.

This clonotype was detected ten times or more. The V call is TRBV6-1, the J call TRBJ2-1; tentatively, D is TRBD2 (6 bases). Trimming shortened V by 6 bases and J by 0 bases, and 27 bases separated the two germline ends. The CDR3 consists of 20 residues. The germline gives CDR1 MNHNS, CDR2 SASEGT. This chain's CDR3 is CASRTSLAEQRRSSYNEQFF. In DNA form, the CDR3 reads TGTGCCAGCAGGACCTCCTTAGCGGAACAAAGGCGGAGCTCCTACAATGAGCAGTTCTTC.